The 29 T cell receptor beta chains reported below all come from one sample, sequenced in a study of T-cell memory formation after mild COVID-19. TCRdb reprocessed the 5' RACE reads via MiXCR and lists one record per CDR3 protein. The sample has just under 550,000 distinct CDR3 sequences; roughly 21% are singletons. The sequenced sample consisted of PBMCs or a T cell subset sorted from them (not recorded which). The receptors were gathered from an adult woman who had mild COVID-19 (a few samples of this study predate the infection). Cell type and time point are not known.

The chain couples TRBV12-3 or TRBV12-4 to TRBJ1-2, with no clear D. The CDR3 totals 15 residues. V was cut by 3 bases and J by 3 bases, with 14 bases left in between. The CDR3 reads CASSFTSREYYGYTF. CDR3 DNA sequence: TGTGCCAGCAGTTTCACTAGCCGGGAGTACTATGGCTACACCTTC.

This clonotype was counted between two and nine times. The gene calls are TRBV12-3 or TRBV12-4 and TRBJ1-2, with D maybe TRBD1 (6 bases). The CDR3 has 13 residues. Trimming removed 2 bases at V and 7 bases at J, with 11 bases between. The CDR3 loop reads CASSLREQGGYTF. The CDR3 coding sequence is TGTGCCAGCAGTTTAAGGGAACAGGGTGGCTACACCTTC.

The chain has TRBV27 and TRBJ2-1; D not resolved. Germline V CDR1 and CDR2: MNHEY, SMNVEV (reference sequence). This CDR3 contains 16 residues. V was shortened by 5 bases and J by 5 bases, with 19 bases between the two germline ends. CDR3 coding DNA: TGTGCCAGCAGTCCTCCCTCTACATCCTACGACAATGAGCAGTTCTTC. This sequence encodes CASSPPSTSYDNEQFF.

In its sample, this clonotype was seen a few times. This chain joins TRBV6-2 or TRBV6-3 and TRBJ2-1; the D gene is possibly TRBD1 (6 bases). CDR1 and CDR2 (germline): MNHEY, SVGEGT. V lost 2 bases, J lost 9 bases, and 20 bases lay in between. CDR3 length: 16 residues. The CDR3 protein is CASSYRQGKGVSEQFF. CDR3 coding DNA: TGTGCCAGCAGTTACCGGCAGGGCAAGGGGGTGAGTGAGCAGTTCTTC.

The V and J genes are TRBV6-6 and TRBJ2-5, with D possibly matching TRBD2 (5 bases). V was cut by 6 bases and J by 5 bases, with 16 bases left in between. Germline CDR1 MNHNY, CDR2 SVGAGI (reference sequence). CDR3 length equals 14 residues. CDR3 nucleotides: TGTGCCAGCAGCCTAGCTAGCTTTTTGGAGACCCAGTACTTC. Its protein is CASSLASFLETQYF.

This clonotype was counted a few times. The V call is TRBV6-1, the J call TRBJ2-5; 7 bases are shared with TRBD1. This CDR3 is built from 13 residues. The germline V gene has CDR1 MNHNS and CDR2 SASEGT. V was clipped by 7 bases and J by 4 bases; unmatched bases: 6. CDR3 loop: CASILDRRETQYF. Written as DNA, the CDR3 is TGTGCCAGCATCCTGGACAGGAGAGAGACCCAGTACTTC.

A few counts support this clonotype. This chain joins TRBV19 and TRBJ1-4; no clear D gene. This CDR3 is 16 amino acids long. The V gene's germline CDR1 is LNHDA and CDR2 SQIVND (reference sequence). V was trimmed by 1 base and J by 7 bases, leaving 16 bases between them. CDR3 amino acids: CASSIAPAPSGEKLFF. The CDR3 coding sequence is TGTGCCAGTAGTATAGCGCCAGCCCCTTCGGGTGAAAAACTGTTTTTT.

The rearrangement uses TRBV21-1 and TRBJ2-3; the table's D gene call, TRBD2, was not cross checked with the DNA. TRBV21-1 is annotated as a pseudogene. The CDR3 totals 16 residues. CDR3 sequence (DNA): TGTGCCAGCAGCCCCTTGGGAGTGCCCCGCACAGATACGCAGTATTTT. It specifies CASSPLGVPRTDTQYF.

This clonotype has only a few counts. The V call is TRBV10-3, the J call TRBJ2-7; D call uncertain. V was trimmed by 2 bases and J by 3 bases, leaving 11 bases between them. The CDR3 is 14 amino acids. The germline V gene encodes CDR1 ENHRY and CDR2 SYGVKD. The CDR3 is CAISETPNNYEQYF. CDR3 coding DNA: TGTGCCATCAGTGAGACCCCGAATAACTACGAGCAGTACTTC.

This clonotype was recorded a few times. This sequence joins TRBV4-1 and TRBJ2-7; 8 nucleotides agree with TRBD1. The CDR3 is 14 residues long. The trim removed 3 bases at V and 3 bases at J, leaving 4 bases unmatched. Germline CDR1 MGHRA, CDR2 YSYEKL. CDR3 coding DNA: TGCGCCAGCAGCCATCAGACAGGGGACTACGAGCAGTACTTC. Translated, it gives CASSHQTGDYEQYF.

The gene calls are TRBV23-1 and TRBJ1-5; unclear D gene. TRBV23-1 carries the ORF label, with uncertain function. This CDR3 contains 12 residues. Trimming removed 7 bases from V and 5 bases from J, with 9 bases in between. DNA for the CDR3: TGCGCCAGCATGTCCGAACATCAGCCCCAGCATTTT. Translating it yields CASMSEHQPQHF.

In this sample, this clonotype turned up a few times. The rearrangement links TRBV5-1 to TRBJ2-2; 9 bases fit TRBD2. Germline CDR1 and CDR2: SGHRS and YFSETQ. CDR3 length equals 15 residues. The ends lost 2 bases at V and 5 bases at J; junction bases unmatched: 4. The CDR3: CASSFRTSETGELFF. CDR3 coding DNA: TGCGCCAGCAGCTTCCGGACTAGCGAAACCGGGGAGCTGTTTTTT.

The V gene is TRBV27, the J gene TRBJ2-5; 8 bases are a match to TRBD2. Losses at the gene ends were 3 bases for V and 7 bases for J; bases not matched to a gene: 7. The germline CDR1 and CDR2 sequences are MNHEY and SMNVEV (reference sequence). This CDR3 has 14 amino acids. In DNA, the CDR3 is TGTGCCAGCAGTTTCAAAGCGGGAGTTGGGACCCAGTACTTC. This codes for CASSFKAGVGTQYF.

This clonotype came up many times. The chain has TRBV19 and TRBJ2-3, with TRBD1 matching 7 bases. The germline gives CDR1 LNHDA, CDR2 SQIVND (reference sequence). The CDR3 length is 17 residues. J lost 3 bases, V lost 1 base, and 10 bases had no gene match. The CDR3 region is CASSIGFRTGLTDTQYF. Here the CDR3 DNA reads TGTGCCAGTAGTATAGGCTTTCGGACAGGTCTGACAGATACGCAGTATTTT.

The sample holds a few counts of this clonotype. This sequence joins TRBV6-1 and TRBJ2-5; D might be TRBD1 or TRBD2, each matching 6 bases. Germline CDR1 reads MNHNS; CDR2 reads SASEGT. Trimming removed 6 bases at V and 1 base at J, with 12 bases between. CDR3 length: 14 amino acids. CDR3 bases: TGTGCCAGCAGCAAGGGGGGAAGCCAAGAGACCCAGTACTTC. Amino acids: CASSKGGSQETQYF.

The chain links TRBV5-4 to TRBJ2-3; TRBD2 agrees at 14 bases. V lost 4 bases, J lost 6 bases, and 7 bases stayed unmatched. The germline V gene has CDR1 SGHNT and CDR2 YYREEE (reference sequence). The CDR3 has 16 amino acids. CDR3 protein: CASSIGTSGGEDTQYF. Written as DNA, the CDR3 is TGTGCCAGCAGCATTGGGACTAGCGGGGGAGAGGATACGCAGTATTTT.

The rearrangement links TRBV5-6 to TRBJ1-3; D unclear. The CDR3 is 11 residues long. CDR1 is SGHDT and CDR2 is YYEEEE in the germline V gene. Trimming shortened V by 1 base and J by 7 bases, and 3 bases separated the two germline ends. CDR3 sequence: CASSLTNTIYF. CDR3 coding DNA: TGTGCCAGCAGCTTGACGAACACCATATATTTT.

J is TRBJ1-6 and V is TRBV27; possible D gene TRBD1, 5 bases. This CDR3 has 18 amino acids. V gave up 6 bases and J gave up 9 bases, with 27 bases separating them. Germline CDR1 reads MNHEY; CDR2 reads SMNVEV (reference sequence). CDR3 amino acids: CASRGMSRLRDRTSPLHF. CDR3 nucleotide sequence: TGTGCCAGCAGGGGAATGTCGAGACTCCGGGACCGTACTTCACCCCTCCACTTT.

This clonotype was seen more than once but under ten times. Its ends do not fully match the called genes, so a read error is possible. The V and J genes are TRBV7-6 and TRBJ2-7; D uncertain. Germline-derived CDR1 and CDR2 are SGHVS and FNYEAQ. The CDR3 covers 14 residues. The CDR3 bases are TGTGCCAGCAGTTTAGAGTCCCACTCCTACGAGCAGTACTTC. Encoded protein: CASSLESHSYEQYF.

This clonotype has a handful of counts. This chain joins TRBV5-1 and TRBJ1-2; TRBD1 matches 7 bases. CDR3 length: 15 residues. CDR1 and CDR2 from the germline V gene are SGHRS and YFSETQ. With V trimmed by 4 bases and J by 3 bases, 9 bases remained unmatched. The CDR3: CASSLRGQVDYGYTF. The CDR3 coding sequence is TGCGCCAGCAGCCTCCGCGGACAGGTTGACTATGGCTACACCTTC.

This clonotype was recorded at least ten times. The V call is TRBV5-1, the J call TRBJ1-2; possibly TRBD1 for D (5 bases). Germline V gene data show CDR1 as SGHRS and CDR2 as YFSETQ. This CDR3 comprises 15 residues. V shed 6 bases and J shed 3 bases, with 18 bases lying between them. The CDR3 here is CASNLGGLEDYGYTF. The CDR3 DNA follows: TGCGCCAGCAATCTCGGGGGACTTGAGGACTATGGCTACACCTTC.

This clonotype was picked up a small number of times. V gene TRBV5-5 combines with J gene TRBJ2-5; D gene uncertain. With 2 bases removed from V and 5 bases from J, the gap between germline ends came to 10 bases. Germline V gene lookup returns CDR1 SGHKS and CDR2 YYEKEE (reference sequence). This CDR3 spans 13 amino acids. The CDR3 DNA is TGTGCCAGCAGCTTTGCAGCGTCGGAGACCCAGTACTTC. Translation: CASSFAASETQYF.

The chain couples TRBV7-6 to TRBJ1-5; a possible D gene is TRBD1 (5 bases). The germline gives CDR1 SGHVS, CDR2 FNYEAQ. The length of the CDR3 is 14 residues. Deletions cut 5 bases from V and 6 bases from J, with 14 bases between. CDR3 sequence: CASSPVGEGQPQHF. The CDR3 DNA reads as TGTGCCAGCAGCCCGGTGGGGGAGGGTCAGCCCCAGCATTTT.

The chain couples TRBV30 to TRBJ2-7; 9 bases map to TRBD2. This CDR3 has 14 amino acids. J lost 2 bases, V lost 5 bases, and 7 bases had no gene match. CDR1 is GTSNPN and CDR2 is SVGIG in the germline V gene (reference sequence). CDR3 sequence reads: CAWGGLAGTYEQYF. DNA for the CDR3: TGTGCCTGGGGGGGGCTAGCGGGGACCTACGAGCAGTACTTC. Full variable domain (outside the CDR3, taken from reference TRBV30 and TRBJ2-7): SQTIHQWPATLVQPVGSPLSLECTVEGTSNPNLYWYRQAAGRGLQLLFYSVGIGQISSEVPQNLSASRPQDRQFILSSKKLLLSDSGFYLCAWGGLAGTYEQYFGPGTRLTVT.

The chain employs TRBV6-2 or TRBV6-3 and TRBJ2-3; no clear D gene. CDR1 and CDR2 from the germline V gene are MNHEY and SVGEGT. The length of the CDR3 is 13 residues. The germline V and J ends were trimmed by 5 bases and 2 bases, with 8 bases remaining between them. CDR3 loop: CASSIQFTDTQYF. In DNA, the CDR3 is TGTGCCAGCAGTATACAGTTCACAGATACGCAGTATTTT.

This clonotype has more than one count but fewer than ten. The chain employs TRBV5-6 and TRBJ2-1; D tentatively fits TRBD1 or TRBD2 (5 bases each). The CDR3 is 15 residues long. V dropped 0 bases and J dropped 5 bases, with 12 bases sitting between them. Per germline, CDR1 SGHDT and CDR2 YYEEEE. The CDR3 reads CASSLAAGSNNEQFF. The CDR3 DNA sequence: TGTGCCAGCAGCTTGGCGGCAGGGAGCAACAATGAGCAGTTCTTC. The whole variable domain, filled in from reference TRBV5-6 and TRBJ2-1, reads DAGVTQSPTHLIKTRGQQVTLRCSPKSGHDTVSWYQQALGQGPQFIFQYYEEEERQRGNFPDRFSGHQFPNYSSELNVNALLLGDSALYLCASSLAAGSNNEQFFGPGTRLTVL.

The chain uses TRBV10-3 and TRBJ2-5; a possible D gene is TRBD2 (5 bases). CDR3 length: 13 amino acids. The ends were cut back, 2 bases at V and 3 bases at J, with 7 bases in the middle. Germline loops: CDR1 ENHRY, CDR2 SYGVKD. CDR3: CAISEVGEETQYF. The CDR3 coding sequence is TGTGCCATCAGTGAGGTCGGGGAAGAGACCCAGTACTTC.

The chain employs TRBV11-2 and TRBJ1-1, with 9 bases fitting TRBD1. The trim removed 5 bases at V and 4 bases at J, leaving 8 bases unmatched. The V gene's germline CDR1 is SGHAT and CDR2 FQNNGV. The CDR3 is 15 residues long. The CDR3 loop reads CASSPAGTGLTEAFF. The CDR3 coding sequence is TGTGCCAGCAGCCCCGCCGGGACAGGGCTCACTGAAGCTTTCTTT.

This sequence joins TRBV18 and TRBJ1-1; D is unresolved. This CDR3 is 12 amino acids long. Germline V gene data show CDR1 as KGHSH and CDR2 as LQKENI. Trimming removed 4 bases from V and 7 bases from J, with 10 bases in between. CDR3 DNA sequence: TGTGCCAGCTCACTTTCCTCCTTTGAAGCTTTCTTT. This sequence encodes CASSLSSFEAFF.